This T cell receptor beta chain was found in a study of identical twins. TCRdb analysed the 5' RACE reads with MiXCR anew, one entry per CDR3 protein. Among approximately 600,000 distinct CDR3 sequences listed, less than 9% were seen once. In this sample, this clonotype turned up many times. This may stem from a read error, because a much larger clone lies one nucleotide away. CDR1 SGHRS and CDR2 YFSETQ come from the germline V gene. The CDR3 consists of 14 residues. The same sample was also used in a study of yellow fever vaccine responses in identical twins.

Specimen: PBMCs. This TCR was recovered from a young woman in good health. The rearrangement uses TRBV5-1 and TRBJ1-4; D perhaps matches TRBD1 (5 bases). As DNA, the CDR3 is TGCGCCAGCAGCCCCTCGACAGCTAATGAAAAACTGGTTTTT. Protein sequence: CASSPSTANEKLVF.